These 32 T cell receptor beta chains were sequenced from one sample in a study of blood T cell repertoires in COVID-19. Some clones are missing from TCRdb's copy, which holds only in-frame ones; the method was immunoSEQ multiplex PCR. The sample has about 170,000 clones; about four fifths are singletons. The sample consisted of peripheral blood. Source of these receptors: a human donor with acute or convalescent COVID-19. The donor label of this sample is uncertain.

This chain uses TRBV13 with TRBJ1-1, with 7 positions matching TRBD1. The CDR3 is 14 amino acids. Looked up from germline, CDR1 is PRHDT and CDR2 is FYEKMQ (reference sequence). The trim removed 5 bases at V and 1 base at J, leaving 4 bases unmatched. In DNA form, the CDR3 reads TGTGCCAGCAGCCATCCAGGGGGGAACACTGAAGCTTTCTTT. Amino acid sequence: CASSHPGGNTEAFF.

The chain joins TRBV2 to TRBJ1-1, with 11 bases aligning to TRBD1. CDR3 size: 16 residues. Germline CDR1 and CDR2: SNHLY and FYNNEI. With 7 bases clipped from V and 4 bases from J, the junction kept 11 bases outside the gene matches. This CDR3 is CASKGVGQGAGTEAFF. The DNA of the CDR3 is TGTGCCAGCAAGGGTGTAGGACAGGGGGCGGGCACTGAAGCTTTCTTT.

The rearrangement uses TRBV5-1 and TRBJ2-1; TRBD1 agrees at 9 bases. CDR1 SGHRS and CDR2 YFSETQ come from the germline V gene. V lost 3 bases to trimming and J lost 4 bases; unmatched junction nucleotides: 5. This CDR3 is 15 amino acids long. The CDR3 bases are TGCGCCAGCAGCTCAGGACAGGGGATGTACAATGAGCAGTTCTTC. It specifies CASSSGQGMYNEQFF. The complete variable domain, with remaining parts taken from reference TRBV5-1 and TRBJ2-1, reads KAGVTQTPRYLIKTRGQQVTLSCSPISGHRSVSWYQQTPGQGLQFLFEYFSETQRNKGNFPGRFSGRQFSNSRSEMNVSTLELGDSALYLCASSSGQGMYNEQFFGPGTRLTVL.

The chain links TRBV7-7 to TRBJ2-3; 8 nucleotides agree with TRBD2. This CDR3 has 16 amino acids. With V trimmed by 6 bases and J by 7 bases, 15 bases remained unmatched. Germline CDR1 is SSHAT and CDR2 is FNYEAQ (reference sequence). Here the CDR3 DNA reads TGTGCCAGCAGTCCCTTCGGGCGGGAGGTACAAAATACGCAGTATTTT. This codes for CASSPFGREVQNTQYF.

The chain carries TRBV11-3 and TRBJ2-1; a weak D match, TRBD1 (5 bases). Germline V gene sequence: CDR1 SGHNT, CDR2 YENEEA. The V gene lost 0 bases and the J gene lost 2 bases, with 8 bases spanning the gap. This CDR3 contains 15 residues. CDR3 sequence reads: CASSLDLGAYNEQFF. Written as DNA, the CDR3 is TGTGCCAGCAGCTTAGATCTAGGGGCCTACAATGAGCAGTTCTTC.

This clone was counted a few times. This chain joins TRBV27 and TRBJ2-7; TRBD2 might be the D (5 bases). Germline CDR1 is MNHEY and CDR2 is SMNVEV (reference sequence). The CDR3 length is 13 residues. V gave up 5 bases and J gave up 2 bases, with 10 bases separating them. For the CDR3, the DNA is TGTGCCAGCAGTGGGCGTAGCGCCTACGAGCAGTACTTC. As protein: CASSGRSAYEQYF.

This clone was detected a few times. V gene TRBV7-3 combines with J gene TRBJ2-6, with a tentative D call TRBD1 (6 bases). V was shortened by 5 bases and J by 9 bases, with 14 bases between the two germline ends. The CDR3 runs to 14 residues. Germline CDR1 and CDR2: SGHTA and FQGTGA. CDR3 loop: CASSPRADSNVLTF. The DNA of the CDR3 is TGTGCCAGCAGCCCCCGGGCGGACAGCAACGTCCTGACTTTC.

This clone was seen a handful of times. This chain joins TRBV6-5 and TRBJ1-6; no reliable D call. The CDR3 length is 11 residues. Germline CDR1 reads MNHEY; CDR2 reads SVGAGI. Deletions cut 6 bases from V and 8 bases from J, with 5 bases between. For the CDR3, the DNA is TGTGCCAGCAGACAAGATTCACCCCTCCACTTT. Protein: CASRQDSPLHF.

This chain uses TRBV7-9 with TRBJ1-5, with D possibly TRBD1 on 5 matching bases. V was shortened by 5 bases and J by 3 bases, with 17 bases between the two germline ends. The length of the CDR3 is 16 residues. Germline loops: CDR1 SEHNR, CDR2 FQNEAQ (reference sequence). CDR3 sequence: CASSPGRGLSNQPQHF. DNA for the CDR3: TGTGCCAGCAGCCCGGGGAGGGGCCTTTCCAATCAGCCCCAGCATTTT.

The chain's CDR3 is CASSADRGGSEKLFF. The CDR3 DNA reads TGTGCCAGTAGTGCCGACAGGGGAGGGAGTGAAAAACTGTTTTTT. This chain connects TRBV19 to TRBJ1-4, with 8 bases matching TRBD1. In germline, CDR1 is LNHDA, CDR2 SQIVND (reference sequence). The CDR3 is 15 amino acids. V shed 5 bases, J shed 7 bases, and the junction held 9 bases outside the gene matches.

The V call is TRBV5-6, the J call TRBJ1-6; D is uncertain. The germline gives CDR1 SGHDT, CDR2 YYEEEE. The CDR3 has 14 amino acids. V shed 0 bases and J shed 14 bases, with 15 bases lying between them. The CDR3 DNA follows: TGTGCCAGCAGCTTGGGGTCAACAAGTGGAGCCCTCCACTTT. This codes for CASSLGSTSGALHF. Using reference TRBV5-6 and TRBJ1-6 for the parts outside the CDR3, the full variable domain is DAGVTQSPTHLIKTRGQQVTLRCSPKSGHDTVSWYQQALGQGPQFIFQYYEEEERQRGNFPDRFSGHQFPNYSSELNVNALLLGDSALYLCASSLGSTSGALHFGNGTRLTVT.

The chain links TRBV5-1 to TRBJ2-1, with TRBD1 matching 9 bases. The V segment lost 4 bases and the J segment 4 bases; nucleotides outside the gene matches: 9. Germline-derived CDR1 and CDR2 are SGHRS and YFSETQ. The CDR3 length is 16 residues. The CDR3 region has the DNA TGCGCCAGCAGCGAAGGGACAGGGAACATATACAATGAGCAGTTCTTC. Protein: CASSEGTGNIYNEQFF.

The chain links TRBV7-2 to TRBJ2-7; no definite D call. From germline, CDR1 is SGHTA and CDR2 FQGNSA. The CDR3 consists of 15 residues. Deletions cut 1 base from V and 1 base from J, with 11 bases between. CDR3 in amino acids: CASSLEGTGSYEQYF. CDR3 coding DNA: TGTGCCAGCAGCTTAGAAGGTACGGGTTCCTACGAGCAGTACTTC. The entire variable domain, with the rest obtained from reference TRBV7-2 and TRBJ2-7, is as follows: GAGVSQSPSNKVTEKGKDVELRCDPISGHTALYWYRQSLGQGLEFLIYFQGNSAPDKSGLPSDRFSAERTGGSVSTLTIQRTQQEDSAVYLCASSLEGTGSYEQYFGPGTRLTVT.

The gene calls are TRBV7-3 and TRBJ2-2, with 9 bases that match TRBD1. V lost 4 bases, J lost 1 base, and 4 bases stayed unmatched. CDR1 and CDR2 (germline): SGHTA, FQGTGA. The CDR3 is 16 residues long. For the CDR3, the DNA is TGTGCCAGCAGCTCCTGGGGACAGGGGAACACCGGGGAGCTGTTTTTT. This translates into CASSSWGQGNTGELFF.

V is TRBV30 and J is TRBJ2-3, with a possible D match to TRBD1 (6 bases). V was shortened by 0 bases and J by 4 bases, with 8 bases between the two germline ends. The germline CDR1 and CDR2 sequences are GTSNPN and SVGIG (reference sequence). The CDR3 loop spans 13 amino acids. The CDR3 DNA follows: TGTGCCTGGAGTGTACAGGGACCAGATACGCAGTATTTT. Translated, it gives CAWSVQGPDTQYF. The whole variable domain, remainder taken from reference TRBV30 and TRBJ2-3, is SQTIHQWPATLVQPVGSPLSLECTVEGTSNPNLYWYRQAAGRGLQLLFYSVGIGQISSEVPQNLSASRPQDRQFILSSKKLLLSDSGFYLCAWSVQGPDTQYFGPGTRLTVL.

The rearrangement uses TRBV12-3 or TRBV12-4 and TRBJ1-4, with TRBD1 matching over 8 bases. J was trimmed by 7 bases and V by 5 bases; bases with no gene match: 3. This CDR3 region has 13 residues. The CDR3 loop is CASSRQGTEKLFF. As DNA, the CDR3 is TGTGCCAGCAGTCGACAGGGGACTGAAAAACTGTTTTTT.

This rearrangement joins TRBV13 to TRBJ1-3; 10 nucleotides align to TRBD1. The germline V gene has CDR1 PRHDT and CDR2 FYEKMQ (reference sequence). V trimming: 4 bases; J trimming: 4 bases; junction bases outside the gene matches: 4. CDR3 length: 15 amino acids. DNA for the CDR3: TGTGCCAGCAGCTCGGACAGGGGGTGGGGAAACACCATATATTTT. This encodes CASSSDRGWGNTIYF.

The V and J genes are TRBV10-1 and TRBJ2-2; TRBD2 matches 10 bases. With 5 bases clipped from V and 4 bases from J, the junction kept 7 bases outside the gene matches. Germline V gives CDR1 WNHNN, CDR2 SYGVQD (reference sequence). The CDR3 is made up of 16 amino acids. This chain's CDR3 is CASSSTSGILTGELFF. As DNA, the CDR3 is TGCGCCAGCAGTTCCACTAGCGGGATCCTCACCGGGGAGCTGTTTTTT.

CDR3 in DNA: TGTGCCAGTAGTAGTTCACAGAACACTGAAGCTTTCTTT. This sequence encodes CASSSSQNTEAFF. This chain uses TRBV19 with TRBJ1-1, with no clear D. In germline, CDR1 is LNHDA, CDR2 SQIVND (reference sequence). The length of the CDR3 is 13 residues. The V end lost 4 bases, the J end lost 1 base, and 7 bases lay between the germline ends.

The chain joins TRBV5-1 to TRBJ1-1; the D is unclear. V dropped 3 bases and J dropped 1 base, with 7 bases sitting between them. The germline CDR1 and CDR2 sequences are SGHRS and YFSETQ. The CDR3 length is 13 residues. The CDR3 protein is CASSSTRNTEAFF. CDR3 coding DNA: TGCGCCAGCAGCTCGACACGGAACACTGAAGCTTTCTTT.

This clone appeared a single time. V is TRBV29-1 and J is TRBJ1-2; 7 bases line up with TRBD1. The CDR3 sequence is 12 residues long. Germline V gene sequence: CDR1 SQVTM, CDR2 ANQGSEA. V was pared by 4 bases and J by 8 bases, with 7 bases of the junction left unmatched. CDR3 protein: CSVVTGEFGYTF. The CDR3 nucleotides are TGCAGCGTTGTAACAGGGGAATTCGGCTACACCTTC. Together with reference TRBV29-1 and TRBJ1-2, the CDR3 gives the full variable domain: SAVISQKPSRDICQRGTSLTIQCQVDSQVTMMFWYRQQPGQSLTLIATANQGSEATYESGFVIDKFPISRPNLTFSTLTVSNMSPEDSSIYLCSVVTGEFGYTFGSGTRLTVV.

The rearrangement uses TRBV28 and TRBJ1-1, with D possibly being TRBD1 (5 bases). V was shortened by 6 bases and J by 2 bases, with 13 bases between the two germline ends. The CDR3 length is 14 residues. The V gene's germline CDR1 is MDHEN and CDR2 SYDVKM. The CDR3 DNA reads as TGTGCCAGCAGCCCTCGGCGGGGCAACACTGAAGCTTTCTTT. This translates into CASSPRRGNTEAFF.

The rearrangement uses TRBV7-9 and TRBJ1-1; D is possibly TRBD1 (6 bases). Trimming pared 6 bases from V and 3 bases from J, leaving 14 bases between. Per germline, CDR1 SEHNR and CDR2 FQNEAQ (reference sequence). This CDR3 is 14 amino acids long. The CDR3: CASSIPGGHTEAFF. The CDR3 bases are TGTGCCAGCAGTATCCCCGGGGGGCACACTGAAGCTTTCTTT. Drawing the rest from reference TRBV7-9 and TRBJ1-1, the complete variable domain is DTGVSQNPRHKITKRGQNVTFRCDPISEHNRLYWYRQTLGQGPEFLTYFQNEAQLEKSRLLSDRFSAERPKGSFSTLEIQRTEQGDSAMYLCASSIPGGHTEAFFGQGTRLTVV.

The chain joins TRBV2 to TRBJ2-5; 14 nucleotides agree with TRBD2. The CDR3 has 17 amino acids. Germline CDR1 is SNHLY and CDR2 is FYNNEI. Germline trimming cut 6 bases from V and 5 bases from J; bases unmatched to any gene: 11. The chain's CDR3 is CASSSQAGLAGEETQYF. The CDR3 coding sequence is TGTGCCAGCAGCAGCCAGGCGGGACTAGCGGGAGAGGAGACCCAGTACTTC.

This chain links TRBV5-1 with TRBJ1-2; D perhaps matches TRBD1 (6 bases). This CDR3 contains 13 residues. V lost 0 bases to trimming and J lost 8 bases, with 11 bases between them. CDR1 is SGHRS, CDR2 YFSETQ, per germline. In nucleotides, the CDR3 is TGCGCCAGCAGCTTGGCAGGGGTGGGCGGCTACACCTTC. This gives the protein CASSLAGVGGYTF.

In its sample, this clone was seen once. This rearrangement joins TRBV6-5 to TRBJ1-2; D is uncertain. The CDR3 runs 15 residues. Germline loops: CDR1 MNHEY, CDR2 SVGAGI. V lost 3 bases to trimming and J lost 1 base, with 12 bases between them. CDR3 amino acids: CASSYGEGLNYGYTF. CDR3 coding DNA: TGTGCCAGCAGTTATGGAGAGGGCCTTAACTATGGCTACACCTTC.

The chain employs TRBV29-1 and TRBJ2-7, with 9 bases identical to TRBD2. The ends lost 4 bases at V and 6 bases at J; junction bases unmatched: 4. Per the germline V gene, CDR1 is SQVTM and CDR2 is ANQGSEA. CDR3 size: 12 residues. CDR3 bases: TGCAGCGTTGTAGCGGGAGCTTCCGAGCAGTACTTC. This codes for CSVVAGASEQYF.

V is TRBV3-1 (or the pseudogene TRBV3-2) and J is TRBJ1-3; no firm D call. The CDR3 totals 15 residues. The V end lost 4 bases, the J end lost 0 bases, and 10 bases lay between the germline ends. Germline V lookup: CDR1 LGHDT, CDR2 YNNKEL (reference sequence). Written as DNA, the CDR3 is TGTGCCAGCAGCCGCGGCGCAAGCTCTGGAAACACCATATATTTT. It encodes CASSRGASSGNTIYF.

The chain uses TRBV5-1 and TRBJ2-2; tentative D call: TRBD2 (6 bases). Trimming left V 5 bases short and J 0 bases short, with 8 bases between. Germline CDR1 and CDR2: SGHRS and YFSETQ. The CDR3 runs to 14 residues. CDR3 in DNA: TGCGCCAGCAGAGCGGGCCCGAACACCGGGGAGCTGTTTTTT. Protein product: CASRAGPNTGELFF.

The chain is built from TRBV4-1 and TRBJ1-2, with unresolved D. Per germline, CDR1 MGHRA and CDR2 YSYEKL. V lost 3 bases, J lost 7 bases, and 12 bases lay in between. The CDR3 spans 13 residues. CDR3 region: CASSQSQAPGYTF. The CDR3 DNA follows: TGCGCCAGCAGCCAGTCTCAGGCCCCTGGCTACACCTTC.

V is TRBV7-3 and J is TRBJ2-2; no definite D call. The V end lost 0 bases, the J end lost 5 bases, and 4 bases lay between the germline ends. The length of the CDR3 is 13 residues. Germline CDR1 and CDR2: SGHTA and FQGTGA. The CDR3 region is CASSLTRTGELFF. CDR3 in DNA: TGTGCCAGCAGCTTAACCCGGACCGGGGAGCTGTTTTTT.

CDR3 protein: CASSTGLAGTDTQYF. The CDR3 coding sequence is TGTGCCAGCAGCACCGGACTAGCGGGGACAGATACGCAGTATTTT. The V call is TRBV28, the J call TRBJ2-3; TRBD2 aligns across 12 bases. Germline loops: CDR1 MDHEN, CDR2 SYDVKM. This CDR3 has 15 residues. After removal of 6 bases from V and 3 bases from J, the junction contained 4 bases not matched to a gene.